One T cell receptor (beta chain) is described in this entry. The sample comes from a study of blood T cell repertoires in COVID-19. Study-wide context: Both acute and convalescent COVID-19 samples were obtained from the United States, Italy and Spain. Nucleic acid was either cDNA or gDNA, and it came from T cells, B-cell-depleted T cells, or PBMCs.

Original processing notes: Amplification of reference gene primers provided the estimated nucleated cell counts. Sequenced by immunoSEQ multiplex PCR; TCRdb stores in-frame clones only, minus some. D and trimming come from the DNA, and the V and J calls and clone size come from that table. The table lists approximately 150,000 clones, just over 85% of them singletons. V was clipped by 1 base and J by 0 bases, with 10 bases between them. The length of the CDR3 is 16 residues. CDR1 LGHDT and CDR2 YNNKEL come from the germline V gene (reference sequence). This receptor was identified in a man in his 70s with acute or convalescent COVID-19. The sequenced sample was peripheral blood. The J gene is TRBJ2-1, the V gene TRBV3-1 (or the pseudogene TRBV3-2); the D gene is possibly TRBD2 (6 bases). The CDR3 reads CASSQVAVSSYNEQFF. CDR3 coding DNA: TGTGCCAGCAGCCAAGTAGCGGTGAGCTCCTACAATGAGCAGTTCTTC.